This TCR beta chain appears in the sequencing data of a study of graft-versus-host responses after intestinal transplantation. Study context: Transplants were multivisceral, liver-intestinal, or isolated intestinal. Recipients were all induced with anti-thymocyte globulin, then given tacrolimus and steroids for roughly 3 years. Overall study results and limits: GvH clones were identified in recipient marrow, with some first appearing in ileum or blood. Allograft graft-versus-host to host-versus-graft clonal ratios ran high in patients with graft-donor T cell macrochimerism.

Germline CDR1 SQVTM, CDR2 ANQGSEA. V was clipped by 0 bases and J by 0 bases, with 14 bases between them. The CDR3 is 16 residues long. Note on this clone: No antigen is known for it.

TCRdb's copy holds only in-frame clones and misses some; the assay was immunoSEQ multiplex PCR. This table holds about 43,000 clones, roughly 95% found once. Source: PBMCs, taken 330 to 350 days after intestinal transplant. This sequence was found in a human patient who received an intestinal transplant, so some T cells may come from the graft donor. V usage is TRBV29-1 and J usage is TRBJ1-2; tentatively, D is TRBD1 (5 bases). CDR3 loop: CSVEEVIGGSNYGYTF. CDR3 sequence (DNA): TGCAGCGTTGAAGAGGTCATCGGGGGTTCTAACTATGGCTACACCTTC.